This T cell receptor beta chain originates from a study of blood T cells in healthy people across ages. CDR1 and CDR2 from the germline V gene are SGHAT and FQNNGV. The CDR3 spans 21 residues. J was trimmed by 1 base and V by 3 bases; bases with no gene match: 21. This clonotype was seen a handful of times. A J-beta primer mix and a sample-barcoded 5' primer were used in a second PCR of roughly 7 to 12 cycles. TCRdb redid the calling of the 5' RACE reads with MiXCR, one entry per CDR3 protein. The sample yields about 570,000 distinct CDR3 sequences, about 29% seen once. A further study also used this sample, focusing on T cells of mothers and their children.

V and J are TRBV11-2 and TRBJ2-1; 7 bases align to TRBD2. This receptor was obtained from a boy between 2 and 10 years old in good health. Input material: blood. The CDR3 region is CASSFRTRGREGSKSYNEQFF. The DNA for the CDR3 is TGTGCCAGCAGCTTCCGTACACGGGGCAGGGAGGGGTCAAAGTCCTACAATGAGCAGTTCTTC.